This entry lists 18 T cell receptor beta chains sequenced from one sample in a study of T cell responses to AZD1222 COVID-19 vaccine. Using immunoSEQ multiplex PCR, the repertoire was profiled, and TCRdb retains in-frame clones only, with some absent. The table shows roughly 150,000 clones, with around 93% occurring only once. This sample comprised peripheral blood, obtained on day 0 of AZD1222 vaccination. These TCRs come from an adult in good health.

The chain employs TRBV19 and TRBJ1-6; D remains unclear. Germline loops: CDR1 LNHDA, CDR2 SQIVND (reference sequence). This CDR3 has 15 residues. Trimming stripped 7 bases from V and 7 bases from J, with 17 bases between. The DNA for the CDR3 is TGTGCCAGTAAACCCCCGAGCACGAGGAATTCACCCCTCCACTTT. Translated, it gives CASKPPSTRNSPLHF.

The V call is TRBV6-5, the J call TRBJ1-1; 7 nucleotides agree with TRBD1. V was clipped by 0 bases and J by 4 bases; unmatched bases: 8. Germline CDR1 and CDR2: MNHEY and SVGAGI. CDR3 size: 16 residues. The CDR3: CASSYSGRGSSTEAFF. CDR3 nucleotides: TGTGCCAGCAGTTACTCGGGCAGGGGGTCGAGCACTGAAGCTTTCTTT.

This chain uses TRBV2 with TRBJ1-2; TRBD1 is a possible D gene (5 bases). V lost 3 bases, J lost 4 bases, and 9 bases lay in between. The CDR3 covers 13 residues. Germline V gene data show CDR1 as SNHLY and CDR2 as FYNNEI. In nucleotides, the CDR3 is TGTGCCAGCAGTGATTGGGGCCCCTATGGCTACACCTTC. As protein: CASSDWGPYGYTF.

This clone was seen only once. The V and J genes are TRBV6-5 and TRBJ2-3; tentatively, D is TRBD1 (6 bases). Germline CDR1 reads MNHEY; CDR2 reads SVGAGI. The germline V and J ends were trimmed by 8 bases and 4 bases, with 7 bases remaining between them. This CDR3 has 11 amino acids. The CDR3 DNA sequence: TGTGCCAGCCACAGGGCAGATACGCAGTATTTT. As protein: CASHRADTQYF.

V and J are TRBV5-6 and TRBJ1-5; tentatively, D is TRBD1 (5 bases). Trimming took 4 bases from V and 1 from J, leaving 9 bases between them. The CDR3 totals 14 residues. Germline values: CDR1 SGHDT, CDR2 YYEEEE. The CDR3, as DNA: TGTGCCAGCAGCGCCGGGGACAGCAATCAGCCCCAGCATTTT. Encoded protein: CASSAGDSNQPQHF. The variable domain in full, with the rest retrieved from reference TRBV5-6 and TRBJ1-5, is DAGVTQSPTHLIKTRGQQVTLRCSPKSGHDTVSWYQQALGQGPQFIFQYYEEEERQRGNFPDRFSGHQFPNYSSELNVNALLLGDSALYLCASSAGDSNQPQHFGDGTRLSIL.

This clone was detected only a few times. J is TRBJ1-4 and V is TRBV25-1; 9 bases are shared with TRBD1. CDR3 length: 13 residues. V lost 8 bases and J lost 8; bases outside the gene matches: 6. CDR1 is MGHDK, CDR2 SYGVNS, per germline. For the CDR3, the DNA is TGTGCCAGCGGAACAGGGGGCGACGAAAAACTGTTTTTT. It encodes CASGTGGDEKLFF.

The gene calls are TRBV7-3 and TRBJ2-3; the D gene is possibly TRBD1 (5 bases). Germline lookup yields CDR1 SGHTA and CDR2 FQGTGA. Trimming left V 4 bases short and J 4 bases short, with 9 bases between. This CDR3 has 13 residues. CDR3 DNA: TGTGCCAGCAGCTCAGGGCCCCCAGATACGCAGTATTTT. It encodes CASSSGPPDTQYF.

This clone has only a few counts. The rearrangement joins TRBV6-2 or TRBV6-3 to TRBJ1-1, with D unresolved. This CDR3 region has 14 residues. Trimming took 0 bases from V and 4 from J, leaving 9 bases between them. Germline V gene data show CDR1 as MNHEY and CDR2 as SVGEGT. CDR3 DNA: TGTGCCAGCAGTTACTCGACGGGTCTCACTGAAGCTTTCTTT. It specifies CASSYSTGLTEAFF.

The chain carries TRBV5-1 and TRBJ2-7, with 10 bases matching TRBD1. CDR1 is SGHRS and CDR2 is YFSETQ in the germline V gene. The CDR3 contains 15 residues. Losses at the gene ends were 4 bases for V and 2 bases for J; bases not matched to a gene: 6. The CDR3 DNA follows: TGCGCCAGCAGCCTCCGGGGACAGGGGACCTACGAGCAGTACTTC. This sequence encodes CASSLRGQGTYEQYF.

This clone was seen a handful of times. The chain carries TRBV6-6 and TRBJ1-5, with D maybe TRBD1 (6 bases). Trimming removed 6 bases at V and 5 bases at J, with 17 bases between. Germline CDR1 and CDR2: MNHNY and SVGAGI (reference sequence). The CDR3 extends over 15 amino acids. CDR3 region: CASSLRDRPHQPQHF. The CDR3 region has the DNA TGTGCCAGCAGCCTAAGAGACAGGCCCCATCAGCCCCAGCATTTT.

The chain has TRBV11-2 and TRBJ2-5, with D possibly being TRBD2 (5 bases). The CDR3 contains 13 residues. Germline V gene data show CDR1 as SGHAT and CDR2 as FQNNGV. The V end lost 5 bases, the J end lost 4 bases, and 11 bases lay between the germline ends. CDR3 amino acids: CASSPEGRETQYF. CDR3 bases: TGTGCCAGCAGCCCCGAGGGCCGAGAGACCCAGTACTTC.

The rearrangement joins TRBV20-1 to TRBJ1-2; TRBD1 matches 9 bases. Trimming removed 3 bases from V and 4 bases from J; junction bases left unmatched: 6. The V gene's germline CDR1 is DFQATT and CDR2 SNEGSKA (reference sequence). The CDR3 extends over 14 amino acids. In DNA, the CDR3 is TGCAGTGCTAGTAGACAGGGGGAAGTCTATGGCTACACCTTC. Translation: CSASRQGEVYGYTF.

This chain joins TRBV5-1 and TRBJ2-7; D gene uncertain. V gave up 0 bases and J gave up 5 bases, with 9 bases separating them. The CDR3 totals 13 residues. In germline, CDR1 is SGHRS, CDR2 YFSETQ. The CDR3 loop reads CASSLGSGHEQYF. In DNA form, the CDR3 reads TGCGCCAGCAGCTTGGGATCGGGTCACGAGCAGTACTTC.

The CDR3 bases are TGTGCCAGCAGCAGGGGTGGAACAGATACGCAGTATTTT. Its protein is CASSRGGTDTQYF. The V gene is TRBV6-5, the J gene TRBJ2-3, with TRBD1 as a possible D gene (6 bases). The CDR3 is 13 residues long. CDR1 is MNHEY and CDR2 is SVGAGI in the germline V gene. The germline V and J ends were trimmed by 6 bases and 3 bases, with 10 bases remaining between them.

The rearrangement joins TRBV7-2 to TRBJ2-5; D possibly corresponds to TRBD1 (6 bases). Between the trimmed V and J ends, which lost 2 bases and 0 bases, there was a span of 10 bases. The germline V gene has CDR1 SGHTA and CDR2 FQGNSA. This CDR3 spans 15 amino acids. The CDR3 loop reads CASSLFRGDQETQYF. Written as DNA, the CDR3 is TGTGCCAGCAGCTTATTCAGGGGTGACCAAGAGACCCAGTACTTC.

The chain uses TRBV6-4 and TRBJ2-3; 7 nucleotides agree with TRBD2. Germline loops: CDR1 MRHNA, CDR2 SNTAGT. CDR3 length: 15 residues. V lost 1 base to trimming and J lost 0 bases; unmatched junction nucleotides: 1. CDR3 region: CASSDCSGSTDTQYF. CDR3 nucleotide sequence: TGTGCCAGCAGTGACTGTAGCGGGAGCACAGATACGCAGTATTTT.

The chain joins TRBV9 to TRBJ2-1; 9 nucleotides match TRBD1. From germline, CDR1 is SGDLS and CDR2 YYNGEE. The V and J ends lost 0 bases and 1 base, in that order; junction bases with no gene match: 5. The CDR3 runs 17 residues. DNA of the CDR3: TGTGCCAGCAGCGTAGGGACAGGGACAGGGTCCTACAATGAGCAGTTCTTC. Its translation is CASSVGTGTGSYNEQFF. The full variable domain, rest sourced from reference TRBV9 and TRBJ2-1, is DSGVTQTPKHLITATGQRVTLRCSPRSGDLSVYWYQQSLDQGLQFLIQYYNGEERAKGNILERFSAQQFPDLHSELNLSSLELGDSALYFCASSVGTGTGSYNEQFFGPGTRLTVL.

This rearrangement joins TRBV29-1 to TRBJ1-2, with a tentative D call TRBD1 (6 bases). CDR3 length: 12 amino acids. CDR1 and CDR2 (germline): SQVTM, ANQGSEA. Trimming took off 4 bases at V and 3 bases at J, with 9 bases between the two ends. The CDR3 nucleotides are TGCAGCGTTGTAGGGGGGGACTATGGCTACACCTTC. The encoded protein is CSVVGGDYGYTF.